A selection of T cell receptor beta chains follows, all from one sample in a study of OX40 agonist ivuxolimab in advanced cancers. Measured with immunoSEQ multiplex PCR; TCRdb has only the in-frame clones, and not every one. The sample gives 70,000 or so clones, 80% to 90% of which show up once; roughly 2.4% is in the top ten. The sequences come from CD4+ or CD8+ T cells sorted from blood, collected in a trial of the OX40 agonist ivuxolimab. The source is an adult with an advanced solid tumor such as melanoma, head and neck, liver or kidney cancer. Both conserved end residues are part of each CDR3. The D gene is left open where the match is weak. The size entry is marked missing in some rows and otherwise reads once, few, many or a size class.

V	J	D	size	DNA	CDR3
TRBV7-8	TRBJ2-6	NA	NA	TGTGCCAGCAACAAATTGGGGGCCAACGTCCTGACTTTC	CASNKLGANVLTF
TRBV29-1	TRBJ2-5	TRBD1	NA	TGCAGCGTTGACCTGGGACAGGGGCGAGAGACCCAGTACTTC	CSVDLGQGRETQYF
TRBV9	TRBJ2-7	NA	NA	TGTGCCAGCAGCGTAGATCACAGCTCCTACGAGCAGTACTTC	CASSVDHSSYEQYF
TRBV4-2	TRBJ2-5	NA	NA	TGTGCCAGCAGCCAAGGGAACCAAGAGACCCAGTACTTC	CASSQGNQETQYF
TRBV5-4	TRBJ1-1	NA	once	TGTGCCAGCAGCCCTGGACCTGGGGGAGCTTTCTTT	CASSPGPGGAFF
TRBV18	TRBJ2-3	NA	NA	TGTGCCAGCTCACCACCGAGTGGCGGAGGGGATACGCAGTATTTT	CASSPPSGGGDTQYF
TRBV7-2	TRBJ2-2	NA	NA	TGTGCCAGCAGCCCACCGGGCCAGAACACCGGGGAGCTGTTTTTT	CASSPPGQNTGELFF
TRBV4-2	TRBJ1-2	NA	NA	TGTGCCAGCAGCCAAGATACCGAGGACCCCTACGTTCGAGATGGCTACACCTTC	CASSQDTEDPYVRDGYTF
TRBV30	TRBJ2-1	TRBD2	NA	TGTGCCTGGAATGTGGGAGGGTACAATGAGCAGTTCTTC	CAWNVGGYNEQFF
TRBV18	TRBJ2-2	NA	few	TGTGCCAGCTCACTCACGAAGGGAACTCCGGGGAACACCGGGGAGCTGTTTTTT	CASSLTKGTPGNTGELFF
TRBV7-3	TRBJ2-5	NA	NA	TGTGCCAGCAGCCCAGAACGGGGAGAGACCCAGTACTTC	CASSPERGETQYF
TRBV5-1	TRBJ2-5	NA	NA	TGCGCCAGCAGCTTGGAGAGCGTCCAAGAGACCCAGTACTTC	CASSLESVQETQYF
TRBV10-3	TRBJ2-3	TRBD2	NA	TGTGCCATCAGTGAGTCAAGGTTTCCTAGCGGGATGGGGGATTCGCAGTATTTT	CAISESRFPSGMGDSQYF
TRBV6-5	TRBJ2-3	NA	NA	TGTGCCAGCAGTTACGGAATAACAGATACGCAGTATTTT	CASSYGITDTQYF
TRBV6-6	TRBJ1-5	TRBD1	NA	TGTGCCAGCATGAGAGGGGGCTTCCAGCCCCAGCATTTT	CASMRGGFQPQHF
TRBV25-1	TRBJ1-5	NA	NA	TGTGCCAGCAGAGATCAGGGGTTTAATCAGCCCCAGCATTTT	CASRDQGFNQPQHF
TRBV11-2	TRBJ1-1	NA	NA	TGTGCCAGCAGCCCACGGAACACTGAAGCTTTCTTT	CASSPRNTEAFF
TRBV28	TRBJ2-7	TRBD2	NA	TGTGCCAGTAAATCGGGGGGTGGCGAGCAGTACTTC	CASKSGGGEQYF
TRBV11-2	TRBJ2-7	NA	NA	TGTGCCAGCAGCTTAACTCGGAACGAGCAGTACTTC	CASSLTRNEQYF
TRBV2	TRBJ1-2	TRBD1	once	TGTGCCAGCACTGGGACAGGGCGGTATGGCTACACCTTC	CASTGTGRYGYTF
TRBV5-4	TRBJ2-1	TRBD1	NA	TGTGCCAGCAGTTTTCAAACAGGGGATTGGGATGAGCAGTTCTTC	CASSFQTGDWDEQFF
TRBV6-6	TRBJ2-7	TRBD1	NA	TGTGCCAGCAGTTACGGGACAGCACCAGGGGTCGAGCAGTACTTC	CASSYGTAPGVEQYF
TRBV7-2	TRBJ2-5	NA	NA	TGTGCCAGCAGCCAATGGGGCCGCGGAGAGACCCAGTACTTC	CASSQWGRGETQYF
TRBV4-2	TRBJ2-1	TRBD2	once	TGTGCCAGCAGCCAAGATTCGGGAGGGGGGTACAATGAGCAGTTCTTC	CASSQDSGGGYNEQFF
TRBV6-1	TRBJ2-7	NA	NA	TGTGCCAGCAGTCAGAGCTCCTACGAGCAGTACTTC	CASSQSSYEQYF
TRBV7-3	TRBJ1-6	NA	NA	TGTGCCAGCAGCTTAACGTCAAATTCACCCCTCCACTTT	CASSLTSNSPLHF
TRBV7-9	TRBJ2-5	TRBD2	NA	TGTGCCAGCAGCTTCTCCGGGACTAGCGGGAGGCTTGGAGAGACCCAGTACTTC	CASSFSGTSGRLGETQYF
TRBV27	TRBJ1-1	NA	NA	TGTGCCAGCAGTCCGCGGGGGGGGAACACTGAAGCTTTCTTT	CASSPRGGNTEAFF
TRBV15	TRBJ2-2	TRBD1	NA	TGTGCCACCAGCAGAGTGACAGGGGCCGGGGAGCTGTTTTTT	CATSRVTGAGELFF
TRBV6-5	TRBJ1-4	NA	NA	TGTGCCAGCAGAATAATGACCTCAACTAATGAAAAACTGTTTTTT	CASRIMTSTNEKLFF
TRBV7-9	TRBJ1-1	NA	NA	TGTGCCAGCAGCTTAGGTGCCCCGGGGAACACTGAAGCTTTCTTT	CASSLGAPGNTEAFF
TRBV11-1	TRBJ2-7	TRBD2	NA	TGTGCCAGCAGCCCCCCCGGCGGGAGTCTACACGAGCAGTACTTC	CASSPPGGSLHEQYF
TRBV5-1	TRBJ1-6	NA	NA	TGCGCCAGCAGCTTGGGTGGTTCCTATAATTCACCCCTCCACTTT	CASSLGGSYNSPLHF
TRBV2	TRBJ2-3	NA	NA	TGTGCCAGCAGTGAAGATTCTCTGGGGTCTAGCACAGATACGCAGTATTTT	CASSEDSLGSSTDTQYF